The T cell receptor (beta chain) under discussion was sequenced for a study of blood T cell repertoires in COVID-19. Overall study context: Acute and convalescent COVID-19 samples came from the United States, Italy and Spain. PBMCs, B-cell-depleted T cells, or T cells provided the cDNA or gDNA that made up the material.

In the original processing: Using reference gene primer amplification, nucleated cell counts were estimated. The assay was immunoSEQ multiplex PCR, and TCRdb's table has in-frame clones only and misses some. Clone size and the V and J calls come from that table; the DNA yielded D and trimming. The top ten clones hold 3% of a sample with hundreds of thousands of clones, around nine tenths of them seen once. V lost 1 base and J 2 bases, leaving 8 bases between the germline ends. There are 15 residues in the CDR3. Germline V gives CDR1 LNHDA, CDR2 SQIVND (reference sequence). The chain uses TRBV19 and TRBJ1-4; no definite D call. The sample taken for sequencing was peripheral blood. This clonotype was obtained from a man between 60 and 70 years old with acute or convalescent COVID-19. The CDR3 nucleotides read TGTGCCAGTAGTATAGCGGGGAGCACTAATGAAAAACTGTTTTTT. It yields the protein CASSIAGSTNEKLFF.